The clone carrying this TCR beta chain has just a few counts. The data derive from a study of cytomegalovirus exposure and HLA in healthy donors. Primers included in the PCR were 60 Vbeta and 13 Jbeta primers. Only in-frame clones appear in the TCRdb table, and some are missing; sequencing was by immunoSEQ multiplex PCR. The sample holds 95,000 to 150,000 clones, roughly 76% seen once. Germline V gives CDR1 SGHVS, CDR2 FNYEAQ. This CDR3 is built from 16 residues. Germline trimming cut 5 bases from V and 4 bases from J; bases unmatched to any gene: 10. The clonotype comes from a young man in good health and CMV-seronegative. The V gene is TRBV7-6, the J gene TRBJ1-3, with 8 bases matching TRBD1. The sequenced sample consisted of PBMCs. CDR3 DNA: TGTGCCAGCAGCCCTACGGACAGGGCGTACGGAAACACCATATATTTT. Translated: CASSPTDRAYGNTIYF.